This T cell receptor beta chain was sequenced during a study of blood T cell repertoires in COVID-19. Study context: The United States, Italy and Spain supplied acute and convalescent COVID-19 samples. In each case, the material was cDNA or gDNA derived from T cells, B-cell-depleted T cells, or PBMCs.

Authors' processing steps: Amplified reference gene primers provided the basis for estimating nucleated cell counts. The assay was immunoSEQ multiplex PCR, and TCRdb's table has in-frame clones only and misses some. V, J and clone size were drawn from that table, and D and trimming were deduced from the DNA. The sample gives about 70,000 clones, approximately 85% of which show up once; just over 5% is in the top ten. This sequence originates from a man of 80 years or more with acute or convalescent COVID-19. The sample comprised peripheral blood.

CDR3 in amino acids: CASRASDRTNQPQHF. CDR3 in DNA: TGTGCCAGCAGAGCCTCGGACAGGACGAATCAGCCCCAGCATTTT. V usage is TRBV6-5 and J usage is TRBJ1-5, with 7 bases lining up with TRBD1. Germline-derived CDR1 and CDR2 are MNHEY and SVGAGI. V was clipped by 6 bases and J by 4 bases; unmatched bases: 9. The CDR3 length is 15 residues.